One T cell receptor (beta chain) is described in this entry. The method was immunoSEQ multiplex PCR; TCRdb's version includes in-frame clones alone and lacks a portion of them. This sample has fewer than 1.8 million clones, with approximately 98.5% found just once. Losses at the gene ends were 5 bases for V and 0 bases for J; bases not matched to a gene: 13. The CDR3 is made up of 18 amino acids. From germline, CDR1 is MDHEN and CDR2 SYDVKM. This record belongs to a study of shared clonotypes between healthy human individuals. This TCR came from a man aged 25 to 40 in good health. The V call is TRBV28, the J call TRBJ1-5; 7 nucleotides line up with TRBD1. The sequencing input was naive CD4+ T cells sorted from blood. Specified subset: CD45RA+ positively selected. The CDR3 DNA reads TGTGCCAGCAGTCCATGGCAGGGAGGGGGCAGTAGCAATCAGCCCCAGCATTTT. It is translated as CASSPWQGGGSSNQPQHF.